The T cell receptor beta chain described here comes from a study of T cell changes during pregnancy in multiple sclerosis. The assay was immunoSEQ multiplex PCR, and TCRdb's table has in-frame clones only and misses some. The sample has about 99,000 clones; about 93% are singletons. Germline loops: CDR1 MNHEY, CDR2 SMNVEV (reference sequence). Trimming removed 2 bases at V and 2 bases at J, with 11 bases between. The CDR3 is made up of 15 amino acids. The chain links TRBV27 to TRBJ2-3; D gene uncertain. The sequencing here drew on peripheral blood, taken after pregnancy. The TCR was taken from a female donor with multiple sclerosis, enrolled in a pregnancy study. The CDR3 loop is CASSLKSHFTDTQYF. The DNA for the CDR3 is TGTGCCAGCAGTTTAAAGTCTCACTTCACAGATACGCAGTATTTT.